This T cell receptor beta chain was sequenced in a study of T cell changes during pregnancy in multiple sclerosis. This CDR3 region has 15 residues. Trimming cost V 5 bases and J 2 bases, with 13 bases left between them. Germline V gene sequence: CDR1 SGHVS, CDR2 FQNEAQ. TCRdb's copy holds only in-frame clones and misses some; the assay was immunoSEQ multiplex PCR. The data show around 57,000 clones, 91% seen once. The chain carries TRBV7-8 and TRBJ1-3; D perhaps matches TRBD1 (5 bases). The sequenced sample was peripheral blood, obtained in the third trimester of pregnancy. This receptor was obtained from a female donor in good health, enrolled as a control in a pregnancy study. Here the CDR3 DNA reads TGTGCCAGCAGCACCATGGGGGGTACTGGAAACACCATATATTTT. Amino acids: CASSTMGGTGNTIYF.